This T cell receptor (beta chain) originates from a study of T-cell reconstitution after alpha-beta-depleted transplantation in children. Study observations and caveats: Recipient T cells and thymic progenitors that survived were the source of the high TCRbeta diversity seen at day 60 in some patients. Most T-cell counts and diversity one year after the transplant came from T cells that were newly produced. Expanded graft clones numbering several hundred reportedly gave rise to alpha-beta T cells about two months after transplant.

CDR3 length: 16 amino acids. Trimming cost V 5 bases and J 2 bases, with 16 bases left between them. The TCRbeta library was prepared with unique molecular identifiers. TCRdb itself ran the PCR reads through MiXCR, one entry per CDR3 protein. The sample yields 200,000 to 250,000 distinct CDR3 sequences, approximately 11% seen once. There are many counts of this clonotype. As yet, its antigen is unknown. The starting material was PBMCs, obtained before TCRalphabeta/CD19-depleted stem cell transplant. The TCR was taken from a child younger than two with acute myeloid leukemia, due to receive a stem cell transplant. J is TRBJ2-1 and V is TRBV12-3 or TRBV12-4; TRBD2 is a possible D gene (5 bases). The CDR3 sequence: CASSPGWAGPYNEQFF. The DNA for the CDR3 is TGTGCCAGCAGTCCCGGATGGGCGGGTCCCTACAATGAGCAGTTCTTC.